This T cell receptor (beta chain) was sequenced for a study of T cell changes during pregnancy in multiple sclerosis. Produced via immunoSEQ multiplex PCR; TCRdb's table is partial and in-frame only. The repertoire holds tens of thousands of clones, about 90% seen once, with less than 0.9% in the top ten. There are a few counts of this clone. CDR1 and CDR2 from the germline V gene are GTSNPN and SVGIG (reference sequence). Trimming stripped 1 base from V and 5 bases from J, with 5 bases between. This CDR3 spans 11 amino acids. This specimen consisted of CD4+ T cells from peripheral blood mononuclear cells, obtained in the third trimester of pregnancy. The TCR sequence derives from a female donor with multiple sclerosis, enrolled in a pregnancy study. The chain is built from TRBV30 and TRBJ1-1, with D perhaps TRBD1 (5 bases). This CDR3 is CAWSGQTEAFF. CDR3 bases: TGTGCCTGGAGTGGACAGACTGAAGCTTTCTTT.